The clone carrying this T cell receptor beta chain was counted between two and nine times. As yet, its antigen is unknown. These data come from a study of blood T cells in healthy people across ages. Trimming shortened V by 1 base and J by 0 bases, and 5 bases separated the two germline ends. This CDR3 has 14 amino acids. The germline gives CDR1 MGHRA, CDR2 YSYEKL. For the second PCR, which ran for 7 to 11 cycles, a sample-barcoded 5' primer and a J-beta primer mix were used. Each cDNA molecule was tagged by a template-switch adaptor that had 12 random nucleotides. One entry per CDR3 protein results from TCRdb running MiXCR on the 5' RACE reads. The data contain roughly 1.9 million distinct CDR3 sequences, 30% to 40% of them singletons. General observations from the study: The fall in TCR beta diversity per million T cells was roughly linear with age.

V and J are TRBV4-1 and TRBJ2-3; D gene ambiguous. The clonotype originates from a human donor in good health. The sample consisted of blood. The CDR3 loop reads CASSQGASTDTQYF. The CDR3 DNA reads TGCGCCAGCAGCCAAGGAGCGAGCACAGATACGCAGTATTTT.